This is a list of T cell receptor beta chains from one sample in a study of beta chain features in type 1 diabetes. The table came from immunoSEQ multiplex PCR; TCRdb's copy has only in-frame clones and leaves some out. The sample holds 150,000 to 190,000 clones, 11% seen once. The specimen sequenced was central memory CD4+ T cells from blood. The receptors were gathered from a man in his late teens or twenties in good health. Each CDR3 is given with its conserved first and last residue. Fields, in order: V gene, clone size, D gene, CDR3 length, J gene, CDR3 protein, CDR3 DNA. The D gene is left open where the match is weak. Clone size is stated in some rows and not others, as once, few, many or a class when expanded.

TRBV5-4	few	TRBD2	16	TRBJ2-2	CASSLLGGRTTGELFF	TGTGCCAGCAGCTTACTAGGCGGGAGGACCACCGGGGAGCTGTTTTTT
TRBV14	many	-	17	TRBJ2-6	CASSPRGLRSGANVLTF	TGTGCCAGCAGCCCCCGCGGGCTACGCTCTGGGGCCAACGTCCTGACTTTC
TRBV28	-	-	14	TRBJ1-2	CASSPVGLRYGYTF	TGTGCCAGCAGCCCAGTCGGGTTGCGCTATGGCTACACCTTC
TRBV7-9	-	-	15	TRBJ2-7	CASSLKRRVGYEQYF	TGTGCCAGCAGCTTGAAGAGGAGGGTTGGCTACGAGCAGTACTTC
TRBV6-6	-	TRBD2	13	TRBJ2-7	CASSYQREYEQYF	TGTGCCAGCAGTTATCAGCGGGAATACGAGCAGTACTTC
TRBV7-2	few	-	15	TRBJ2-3	CASSLFRASTDTQYF	TGTGCCAGCAGCTTATTCAGGGCAAGCACAGATACGCAGTATTTT
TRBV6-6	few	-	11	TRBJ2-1	CASSSRQEQFF	TGTGCCAGCAGCTCTAGACAGGAGCAGTTCTTC
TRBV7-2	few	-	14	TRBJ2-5	CASSLVQGKETQYF	TGTGCCAGCAGCTTAGTACAGGGTAAAGAGACCCAGTACTTC
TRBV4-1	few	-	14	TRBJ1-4	CASSQGTYLEKLFF	TGCGCCAGCAGCCAGGGGACATACCTTGAAAAACTGTTTTTT
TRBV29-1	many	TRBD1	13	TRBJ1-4	CSVMTGANEKLFF	TGCAGCGTGATGACAGGGGCAAATGAAAAACTGTTTTTT
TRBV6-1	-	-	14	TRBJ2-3	CASRVHGGTGTQYF	TGTGCCAGCAGGGTCCACGGGGGAACCGGTACGCAGTATTTT
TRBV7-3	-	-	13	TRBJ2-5	CASSWADGETQYF	TGTGCCAGCAGCTGGGCCGACGGGGAGACCCAGTACTTC
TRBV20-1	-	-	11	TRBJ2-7	CSRDNSYEQYF	TGCAGCAGAGACAATTCCTACGAGCAGTACTTC
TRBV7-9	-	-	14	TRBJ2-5	CASSLGLIRETQYF	TGTGCCAGCAGCTTAGGCCTGATTAGGGAGACCCAGTACTTC
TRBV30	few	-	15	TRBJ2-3	CAWRSQTGGTDTQYF	TGTGCCTGGAGGTCACAGACGGGGGGCACAGATACGCAGTATTTT
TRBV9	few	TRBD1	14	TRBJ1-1	CASSPRQGRAEAFF	TGTGCCAGCAGCCCTAGACAGGGACGCGCTGAAGCTTTCTTT
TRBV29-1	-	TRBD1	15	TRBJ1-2	CSVEDVAGGSYGYTF	TGCAGCGTTGAAGATGTAGCAGGGGGCAGCTATGGCTACACCTTC
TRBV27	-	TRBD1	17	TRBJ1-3	CASSLDRESISGNTIYF	TGTGCCAGCAGTCTCGACAGGGAGAGTATCTCTGGAAACACCATATATTTT
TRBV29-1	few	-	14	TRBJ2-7	CSVEARVGTYEQYF	TGCAGCGTTGAAGCTCGGGTAGGGACCTACGAGCAGTACTTC
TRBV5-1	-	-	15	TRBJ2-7	CASSPTAGSTYEQYF	TGCGCCAGCAGCCCAACAGCCGGGTCTACCTACGAGCAGTACTTC
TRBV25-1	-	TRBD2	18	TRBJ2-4	CASSEIGGTSGRGAIQYF	TGTGCCAGCAGTGAAATCGGAGGGACTAGCGGGAGAGGGGCCATTCAGTACTTC
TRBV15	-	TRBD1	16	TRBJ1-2	CATSSKKDRGFYGYTF	TGTGCCACCAGCAGTAAAAAGGACAGGGGTTTCTATGGCTACACCTTC
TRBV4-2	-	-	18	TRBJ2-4	CASSQDKRTDVAKNIQYF	TGTGCCAGCAGCCAAGATAAGAGGACGGACGTCGCCAAAAACATTCAGTACTTC
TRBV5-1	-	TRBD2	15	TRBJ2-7	CASRASLAELYEQYF	TGCGCCAGCAGAGCCTCACTAGCGGAACTTTACGAGCAGTACTTC
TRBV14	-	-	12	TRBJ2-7	CASSQGRDEQYF	TGTGCCAGCAGCCAAGGCAGGGACGAGCAGTACTTC
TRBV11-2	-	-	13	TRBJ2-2	CASSLEGTGELFF	TGTGCCAGCAGCTTAGAGGGAACCGGGGAGCTGTTTTTT
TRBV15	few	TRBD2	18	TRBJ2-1	CATSRDLAGGYSYNEQFF	TGTGCCACCAGCAGAGACCTAGCGGGGGGCTACTCCTACAATGAGCAGTTCTTC
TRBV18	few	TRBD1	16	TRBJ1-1	CASSPSGQGMNTEAFF	TGTGCCAGCTCGCCGTCTGGACAGGGAATGAACACTGAAGCTTTCTTT
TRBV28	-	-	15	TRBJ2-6	CATEGARSGANVLTF	TGTGCCACCGAGGGAGCGCGCTCTGGGGCCAACGTCCTGACTTTC
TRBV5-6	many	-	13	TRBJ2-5	CASSLGPLETQYF	TGTGCCAGCAGCTTGGGGCCGCTAGAGACCCAGTACTTC
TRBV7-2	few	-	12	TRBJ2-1	CASSLLRVEQFF	TGTGCCAGCAGCTTATTGCGGGTTGAGCAGTTCTTC
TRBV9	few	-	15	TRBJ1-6	CASSVDLGGNSPLHF	TGTGCCAGCAGCGTAGACCTGGGAGGGAATTCACCCCTCCACTTT
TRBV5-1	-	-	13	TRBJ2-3	CASSLERGSTQYF	TGCGCCAGCAGCTTGGAACGGGGGAGTACGCAGTATTTT
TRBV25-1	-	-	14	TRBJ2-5	CASSLAGGVETQYF	TGTGCCAGCAGTCTGGCTGGAGGCGTAGAGACCCAGTACTTC
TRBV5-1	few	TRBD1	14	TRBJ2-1	CASSPGQSYNEQFF	TGCGCCAGCAGCCCGGGACAGAGCTACAATGAGCAGTTCTTC
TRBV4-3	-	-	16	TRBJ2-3	CASSHPTLGGRDTQYF	TGCGCCAGCAGCCACCCTACTCTCGGGGGAAGAGATACGCAGTATTTT
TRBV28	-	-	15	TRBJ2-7	CASSLAAKSSYEQYF	TGTGCCAGCAGTTTGGCCGCTAAGAGCTCCTACGAGCAGTACTTC
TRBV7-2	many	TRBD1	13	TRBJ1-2	CASSSGQGQGYTF	TGTGCCAGCAGCTCGGGACAGGGCCAGGGCTACACCTTC
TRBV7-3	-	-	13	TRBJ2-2	CASSLFGTGELFF	TGTGCCAGCAGCTTATTCGGCACCGGGGAGCTGTTTTTT
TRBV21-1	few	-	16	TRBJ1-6	CASSDDRVNYNSPLHF	TGTGCCAGCAGCGATGACAGGGTAAACTATAATTCACCCCTCCACTTT
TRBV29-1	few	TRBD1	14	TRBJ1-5	CSVSSGTGDQPQHF	TGCAGCGTTTCCTCCGGGACAGGGGATCAGCCCCAGCATTTT
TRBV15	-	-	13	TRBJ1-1	CATGSQLDGQAFF	TGTGCCACAGGCAGCCAACTAGACGGCCAAGCTTTCTTT
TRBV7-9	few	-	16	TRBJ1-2	CASSLGSVGSRYGYTF	TGTGCCAGCAGCCTAGGGTCAGTCGGATCCCGCTATGGCTACACCTTC
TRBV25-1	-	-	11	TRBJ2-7	CASSEYYEQYF	TGTGCCAGCAGTGAATATTACGAGCAGTACTTC
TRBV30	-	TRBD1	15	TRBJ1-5	CAWSLNRGGNQPQHF	TGTGCCTGGAGTCTAAACAGGGGTGGGAATCAGCCCCAGCATTTT
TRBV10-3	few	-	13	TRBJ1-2	CAISEEGDDGYTF	TGTGCCATCAGTGAGGAGGGGGACGATGGCTACACCTTC
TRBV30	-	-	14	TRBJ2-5	CAWSVNRAQETQYF	TGTGCCTGGAGTGTAAACAGGGCTCAAGAGACCCAGTACTTC
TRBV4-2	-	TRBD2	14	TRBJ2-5	CASSQAGTMETQYF	TGTGCCAGCAGCCAAGCCGGGACTATGGAGACCCAGTACTTC
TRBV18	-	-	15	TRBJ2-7	CASSPPQGISYEQYF	TGTGCCAGCTCACCACCCCAGGGGATCTCCTACGAGCAGTACTTC
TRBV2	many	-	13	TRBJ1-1	CASRDFRNTEAFF	TGTGCCAGCAGGGATTTTAGGAACACTGAAGCTTTCTTT
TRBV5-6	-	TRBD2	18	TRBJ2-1	CASSFPHRAGGPEDEQFF	TGTGCCAGCAGCTTCCCTCACCGAGCGGGAGGGCCGGAAGATGAGCAGTTCTTC
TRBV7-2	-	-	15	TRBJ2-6	CASTPKAAGANVLTF	TGTGCCAGCACCCCTAAGGCGGCTGGGGCCAACGTCCTGACTTTC
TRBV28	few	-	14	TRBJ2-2	CASSLLQVDGELFF	TGTGCCAGCAGTTTACTACAGGTTGACGGGGAGCTGTTTTTT
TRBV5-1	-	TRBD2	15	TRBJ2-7	CASSLAGTSAYEQYF	TGCGCCAGCAGCTTAGCCGGGACTAGTGCCTACGAGCAGTACTTC
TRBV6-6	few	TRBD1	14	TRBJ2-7	CASSQGQGAWEQYF	TGTGCCAGCAGCCAGGGACAGGGCGCCTGGGAGCAGTACTTC
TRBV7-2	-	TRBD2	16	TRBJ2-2	CASSPEGLRNTGELFF	TGTGCCAGCAGCCCCGAGGGACTACGGAACACCGGGGAGCTGTTTTTT